This T cell receptor (beta chain) derives from a study of T cell responses to AZD1222 COVID-19 vaccine. Concerning this clone: The antigen remains undetermined.

Overall study findings and caveats: Among the donors, most were white British and more were female, and clonal diversity was possibly underestimated. After two AZD1222 doses, spike-specific TCR breadth and depth rose versus day 0. Of spike-specific TCRs, nearly half reportedly target regions left unmutated in variants. It was only after the peak T cell response that any repertoires were sampled.

Profiled with immunoSEQ multiplex PCR; TCRdb holds only in-frame clones, not every one. The data contain some 130,000 clones, roughly 93% of them singletons. This clonotype originated in an adult in good health. This sample comprised peripheral blood, obtained on day 0 of AZD1222 vaccination.

The CDR3 DNA follows: TGTGCCAGCAGCTTGAACGGGGGGTGGGATAATTCACCCCTCCACTTT. Translated, it gives CASSLNGGWDNSPLHF. The chain couples TRBV5-4 to TRBJ1-6; D possibly corresponds to TRBD1 (5 bases). Per germline, CDR1 SGHNT and CDR2 YYREEE (reference sequence). V lost 1 base and J 5 bases, leaving 13 bases between the germline ends. The CDR3 is 16 residues long.